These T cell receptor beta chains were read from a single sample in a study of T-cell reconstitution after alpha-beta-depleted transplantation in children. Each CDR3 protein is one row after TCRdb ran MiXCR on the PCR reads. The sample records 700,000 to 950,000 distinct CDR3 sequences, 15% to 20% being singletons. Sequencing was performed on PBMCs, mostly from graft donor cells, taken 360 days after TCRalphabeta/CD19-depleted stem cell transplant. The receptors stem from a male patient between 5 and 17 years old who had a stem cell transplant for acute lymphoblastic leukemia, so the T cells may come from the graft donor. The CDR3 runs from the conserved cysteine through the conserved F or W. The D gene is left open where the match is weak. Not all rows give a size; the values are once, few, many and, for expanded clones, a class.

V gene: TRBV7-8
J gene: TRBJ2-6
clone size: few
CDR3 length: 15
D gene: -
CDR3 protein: CASSARGSGANVLTF
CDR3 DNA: TGTGCCAGCAGCGCCAGGGGATCTGGGGCCAACGTCCTGACTTTC

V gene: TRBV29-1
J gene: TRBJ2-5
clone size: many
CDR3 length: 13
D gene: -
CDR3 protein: CSVEWVNQETQYF
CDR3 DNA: TGCAGCGTTGAATGGGTGAACCAAGAGACCCAGTACTTC

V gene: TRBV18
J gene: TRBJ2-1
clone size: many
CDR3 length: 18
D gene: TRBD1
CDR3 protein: CASSPPDRGAAFYNEQFF
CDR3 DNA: TGTGCCAGCTCACCGCCCGACAGGGGCGCGGCCTTCTACAATGAGCAGTTCTTC

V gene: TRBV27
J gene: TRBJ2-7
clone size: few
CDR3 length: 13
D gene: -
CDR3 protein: CASSFSWSYEQYF
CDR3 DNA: TGTGCCAGCAGTTTTTCGTGGTCCTACGAGCAGTACTTC

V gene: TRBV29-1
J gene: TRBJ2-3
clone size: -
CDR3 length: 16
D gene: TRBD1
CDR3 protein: CSADWDRGAEADTQYF
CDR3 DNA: TGCAGCGCCGACTGGGACAGGGGTGCGGAGGCGGATACGCAGTATTTT

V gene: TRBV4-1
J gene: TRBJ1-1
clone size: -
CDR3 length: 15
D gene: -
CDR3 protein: CASSQWGAVSTEAFF
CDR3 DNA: TGCGCCAGCAGCCAGTGGGGGGCCGTGAGCACTGAAGCTTTCTTT

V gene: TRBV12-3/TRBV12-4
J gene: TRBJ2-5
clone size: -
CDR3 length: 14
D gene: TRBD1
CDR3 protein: CASTSLKGAETQYF
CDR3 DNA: TGTGCCAGCACCTCCTTAAAGGGGGCAGAGACCCAGTACTTC

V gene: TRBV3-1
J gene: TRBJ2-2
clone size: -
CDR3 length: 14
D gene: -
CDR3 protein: CASSQGSYTGELFF
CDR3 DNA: TGTGCCAGCAGCCAAGGAAGCTACACCGGGGAGCTGTTTTTT

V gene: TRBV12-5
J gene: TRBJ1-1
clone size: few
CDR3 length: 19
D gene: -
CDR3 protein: CASGLWVAGVGGGGTEAFF
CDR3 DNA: TGTGCTAGTGGCCTCTGGGTCGCGGGGGTCGGAGGTGGAGGTACTGAAGCTTTCTTT

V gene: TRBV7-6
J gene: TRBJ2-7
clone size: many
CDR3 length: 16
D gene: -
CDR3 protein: CASSLGVSDQTYEQYF
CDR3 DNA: TGTGCCAGCAGCTTAGGGGTTAGCGATCAGACCTACGAGCAGTACTTC

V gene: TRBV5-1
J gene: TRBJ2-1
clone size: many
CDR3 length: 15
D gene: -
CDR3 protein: CASSLFQVSYNEQFF
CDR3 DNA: TGCGCCAGCAGCTTGTTCCAGGTTTCCTACAATGAGCAGTTCTTC

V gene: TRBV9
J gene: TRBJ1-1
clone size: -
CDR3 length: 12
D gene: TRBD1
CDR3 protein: CASSRDRGLAFF
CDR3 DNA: TGTGCCAGCAGCCGGGACAGGGGGCTTGCTTTCTTT

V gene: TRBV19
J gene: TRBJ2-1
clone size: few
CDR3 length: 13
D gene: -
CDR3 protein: CASSHGGAGEQFF
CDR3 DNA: TGTGCCAGTAGCCATGGGGGGGCGGGTGAGCAGTTCTTC

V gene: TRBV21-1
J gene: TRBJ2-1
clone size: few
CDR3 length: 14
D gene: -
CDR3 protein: CASTTSFWFYKQFF
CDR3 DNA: TGTGCCAGCACCACTTCCTTTTGGTTCTATAAGCAGTTCTTC

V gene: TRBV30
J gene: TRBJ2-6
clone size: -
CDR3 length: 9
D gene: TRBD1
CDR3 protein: CAWMEQGDF
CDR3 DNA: TGTGCCTGGATGGAGCAGGGGGATTTC

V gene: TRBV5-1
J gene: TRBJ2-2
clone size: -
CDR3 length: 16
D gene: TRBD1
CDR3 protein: CASSLGQGASTGELFF
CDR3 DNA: TGCGCCAGCAGCCTAGGACAGGGGGCCAGCACCGGGGAGCTGTTTTTT

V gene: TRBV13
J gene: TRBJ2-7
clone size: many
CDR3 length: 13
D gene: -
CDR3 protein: CASSFMVPYEQYF
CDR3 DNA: TGTGCCAGCAGCTTCATGGTCCCCTACGAGCAGTACTTC

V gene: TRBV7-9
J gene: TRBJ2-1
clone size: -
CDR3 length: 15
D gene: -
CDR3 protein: CASSLAEGLYNEQFF
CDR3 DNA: TGTGCCAGCAGCTTAGCGGAGGGCCTCTACAATGAGCAGTTCTTC

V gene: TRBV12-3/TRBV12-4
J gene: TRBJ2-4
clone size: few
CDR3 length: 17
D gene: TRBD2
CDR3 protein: CASSFLAGRKAKNIQYF
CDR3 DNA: TGTGCCAGCAGTTTCCTAGCGGGAAGGAAGGCCAAAAACATTCAGTACTTC

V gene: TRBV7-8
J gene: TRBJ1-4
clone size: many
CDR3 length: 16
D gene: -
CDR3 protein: CASSLVGPRRGEKLFF
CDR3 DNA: TGTGCCAGCAGCTTAGTTGGGCCGCGACGGGGAGAAAAACTGTTTTTT

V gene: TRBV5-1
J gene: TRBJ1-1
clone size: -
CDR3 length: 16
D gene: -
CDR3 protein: CASSLARGPQGTEAFF
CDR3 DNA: TGCGCCAGCAGCTTGGCGCGGGGTCCTCAGGGCACTGAAGCTTTCTTT

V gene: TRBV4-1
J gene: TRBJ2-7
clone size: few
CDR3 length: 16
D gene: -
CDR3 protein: CARLWGPAGTAHEQYF
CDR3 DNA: TGCGCCAGGTTATGGGGGCCGGCAGGTACCGCCCACGAGCAGTACTTC

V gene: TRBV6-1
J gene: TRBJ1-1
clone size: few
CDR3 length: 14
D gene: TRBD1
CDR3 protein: CASSETGGRAEAFF
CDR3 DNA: TGTGCCAGCAGTGAAACAGGGGGGAGGGCTGAAGCTTTCTTT

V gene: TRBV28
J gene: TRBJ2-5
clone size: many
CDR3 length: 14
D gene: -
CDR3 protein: CASSSTVMGETQYF
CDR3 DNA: TGTGCCAGCAGTTCCACCGTCATGGGAGAGACCCAGTACTTC

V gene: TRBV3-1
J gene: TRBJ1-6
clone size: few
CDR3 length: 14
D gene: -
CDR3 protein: CASSTTGSNSPLHF
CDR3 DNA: TGTGCCAGCAGTACAACGGGGTCGAATTCACCCCTCCACTTT

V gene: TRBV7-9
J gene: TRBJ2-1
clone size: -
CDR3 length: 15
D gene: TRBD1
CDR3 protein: CASSPRQGARNEQFF
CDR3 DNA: TGTGCCAGCAGCCCCCGACAGGGGGCGCGGAATGAGCAGTTCTTC

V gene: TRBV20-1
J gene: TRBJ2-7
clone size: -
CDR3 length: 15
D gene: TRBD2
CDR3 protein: CSARDPSGDFYEQYF
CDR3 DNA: TGCAGTGCTAGAGATCCCAGCGGGGATTTCTACGAGCAGTACTTC

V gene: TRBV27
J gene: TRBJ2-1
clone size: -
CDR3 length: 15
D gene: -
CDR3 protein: CASSPPRSSYNEQFF
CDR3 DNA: TGTGCCAGCAGCCCGCCGCGTAGTTCCTACAATGAGCAGTTCTTC

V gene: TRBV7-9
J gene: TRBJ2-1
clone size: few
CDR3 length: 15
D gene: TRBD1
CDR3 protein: CASSHGTGPYNEQFF
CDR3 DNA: TGTGCCAGCAGTCACGGGACAGGGCCCTACAATGAGCAGTTCTTC

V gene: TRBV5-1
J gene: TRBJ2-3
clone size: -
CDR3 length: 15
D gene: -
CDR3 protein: CASSLPGSSTDTQYF
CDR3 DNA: TGCGCCAGCAGCTTGCCGGGCTCAAGCACAGATACGCAGTATTTT

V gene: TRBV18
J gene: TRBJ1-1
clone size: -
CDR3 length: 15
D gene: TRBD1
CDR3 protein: CASSPTGGMNTEAFF
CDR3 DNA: TGTGCCAGCTCACCCACAGGGGGCATGAACACTGAAGCTTTCTTT

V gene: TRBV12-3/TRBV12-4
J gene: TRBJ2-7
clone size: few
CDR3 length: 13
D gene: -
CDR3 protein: CASRGGAGYEQYF
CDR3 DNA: TGTGCCAGCCGAGGGGGCGCGGGGTACGAGCAGTACTTC

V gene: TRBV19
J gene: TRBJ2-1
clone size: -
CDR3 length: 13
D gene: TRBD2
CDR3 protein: CASLGGAPNQQFF
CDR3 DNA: TGTGCCAGTCTCGGGGGGGCACCCAATCAGCAGTTCTTC

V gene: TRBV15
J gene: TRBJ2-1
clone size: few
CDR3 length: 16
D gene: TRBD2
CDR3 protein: CATSPKGLAGRNEQFF
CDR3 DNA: TGTGCCACCAGCCCTAAAGGACTAGCGGGCCGCAATGAGCAGTTCTTC

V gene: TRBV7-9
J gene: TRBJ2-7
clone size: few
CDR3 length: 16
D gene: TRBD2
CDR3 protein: CASSLLTGGPLYEQYF
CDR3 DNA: TGTGCCAGCAGCTTACTAACGGGAGGTCCTTTATACGAGCAGTACTTC

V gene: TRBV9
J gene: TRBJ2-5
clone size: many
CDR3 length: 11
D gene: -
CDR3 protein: CASSDQETQYF
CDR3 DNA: TGTGCCAGCAGCGACCAAGAGACCCAGTACTTC

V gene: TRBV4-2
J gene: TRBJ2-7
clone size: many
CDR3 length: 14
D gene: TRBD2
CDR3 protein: CASSFRLADYEQYF
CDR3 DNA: TGTGCCAGCAGCTTTCGACTAGCGGACTACGAGCAGTACTTC

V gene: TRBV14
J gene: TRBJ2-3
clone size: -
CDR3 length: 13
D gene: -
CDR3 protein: CASSQDPRDAQYF
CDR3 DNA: TGTGCCAGCAGCCAAGATCCGCGGGATGCGCAGTATTTT

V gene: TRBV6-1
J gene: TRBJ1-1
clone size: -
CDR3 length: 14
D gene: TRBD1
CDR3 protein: CACRDSELNTEAFF
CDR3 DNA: TGTGCCTGCCGGGACAGCGAATTGAACACTGAAGCTTTCTTT